One sample yielded the 10 T cell receptor beta chains listed below, sequenced in a study of blood T cell repertoires in COVID-19. Profiling relied on immunoSEQ multiplex PCR, and the TCRdb table lists in-frame clones only, not all of them. The sample contains about 270,000 clones, more than 80% of which appear only once. The sequenced sample was PBMCs or T cells enriched from blood (not recorded which). All receptors derive from a woman between 18 and 30 years old who had recovered from COVID-19.

The CDR3 sequence is CASSPGGGGGYTF. The CDR3 DNA reads TGTGCCAGCAGCCCGGGAGGCGGGGGTGGCTACACCTTC. The rearrangement links TRBV11-1 to TRBJ1-2, with D possibly being TRBD1 (5 bases). The CDR3 spans 13 residues. CDR1 is SGHAT and CDR2 is FQDESV in the germline V gene (reference sequence). V shed 5 bases and J shed 7 bases, with 14 bases lying between them.

The chain joins TRBV24-1 to TRBJ2-3; 9 bases match TRBD2. CDR3 length: 16 amino acids. J gave up 1 base and V 4 bases, and 5 bases lay outside the gene matches. Germline V gene sequence: CDR1 KGHDR, CDR2 SFDVKD. The CDR3 DNA reads as TGTGCCACCAGTGACCGGCCTAGCGGGGGCACAGATACGCAGTATTTT. Translated, it gives CATSDRPSGGTDTQYF.

The chain couples TRBV11-3 to TRBJ2-1; the D gene is possibly TRBD2 (6 bases). The V gene lost 2 bases and the J gene lost 7 bases, with 15 bases spanning the gap. The CDR3 spans 15 residues. CDR1 SGHNT and CDR2 YENEEA come from the germline V gene. The CDR3 region is CASSLFGGRMNEQFF. The CDR3 DNA reads as TGTGCCAGCAGCTTATTTGGGGGGAGGATGAATGAGCAGTTCTTC.

The chain uses TRBV5-1 and TRBJ2-2; tentative D call: TRBD2 (5 bases). This CDR3 contains 12 residues. V was cut by 4 bases and J by 7 bases, with 8 bases left in between. Per germline, CDR1 SGHRS and CDR2 YFSETQ. In DNA form, the CDR3 reads TGCGCCAGCAGCGGAGGTCTCGGGGAGCTGTTTTTT. This encodes CASSGGLGELFF.

The chain carries TRBV3-1 (or the pseudogene TRBV3-2) and TRBJ2-1; TRBD1 aligns across 7 bases. This CDR3 has 12 residues. The germline V gene has CDR1 LGHDT and CDR2 YNNKEL (reference sequence). Germline trimming cut 0 bases from V and 14 bases from J; bases unmatched to any gene: 4. The CDR3 sequence is CASSQETGFKFF. For the CDR3, the DNA is TGTGCCAGCAGCCAAGAGACAGGGTTTAAGTTCTTC.

The chain has TRBV5-6 and TRBJ1-5; tentative D call: TRBD1 (5 bases). This CDR3 region has 15 residues. V shed 1 base and J shed 2 bases, with 10 bases lying between them. Per the germline V gene, CDR1 is SGHDT and CDR2 is YYEEEE. The DNA of the CDR3 is TGTGCCAGCAGCTTGTTCGACAGTGGCAATCAGCCCCAGCATTTT. Its protein is CASSLFDSGNQPQHF.

This chain joins TRBV6-5 and TRBJ2-7; tentatively, D is TRBD1 (5 bases). Germline-derived CDR1 and CDR2 are MNHEY and SVGAGI. V gave up 7 bases and J gave up 2 bases, with 15 bases separating them. This CDR3 is built from 14 residues. CDR3 in amino acids: CASNQQVLTYEQYF. CDR3 DNA: TGTGCCAGCAATCAACAGGTACTTACCTACGAGCAGTACTTC.

The CDR3 loop reads CASSFNSQQYF. The CDR3 DNA reads as TGTGCCAGCAGCTTCAACTCCCAGCAGTACTTC. The chain carries TRBV7-9 and TRBJ2-7; no clear D gene. The V end was cut by 3 bases, the J end by 8 bases, with 8 bases between. Per germline, CDR1 SEHNR and CDR2 FQNEAQ (reference sequence). The CDR3 runs to 11 residues.

The chain uses TRBV18 and TRBJ1-6, with 7 bases identical to TRBD1. V was pared by 2 bases and J by 7 bases, with 5 bases of the junction left unmatched. The CDR3 length is 15 residues. CDR1 and CDR2 (germline): KGHSH, LQKENI. Here the CDR3 reads CASSPGTALNSPLHF. The CDR3 coding sequence is TGTGCCAGCTCACCAGGGACAGCCCTAAATTCACCCCTCCACTTT.

V and J are TRBV3-1 (or the pseudogene TRBV3-2) and TRBJ1-4; D ambiguous. CDR1 is LGHDT, CDR2 YNNKEL, per germline (reference sequence). Trimming stripped 4 bases from V and 11 bases from J, with 11 bases between. The length of the CDR3 is 12 residues. CDR3 in DNA: TGTGCCAGCAGCCCCCGGGGAGGGAAACTGTTTTTT. Protein: CASSPRGGKLFF.